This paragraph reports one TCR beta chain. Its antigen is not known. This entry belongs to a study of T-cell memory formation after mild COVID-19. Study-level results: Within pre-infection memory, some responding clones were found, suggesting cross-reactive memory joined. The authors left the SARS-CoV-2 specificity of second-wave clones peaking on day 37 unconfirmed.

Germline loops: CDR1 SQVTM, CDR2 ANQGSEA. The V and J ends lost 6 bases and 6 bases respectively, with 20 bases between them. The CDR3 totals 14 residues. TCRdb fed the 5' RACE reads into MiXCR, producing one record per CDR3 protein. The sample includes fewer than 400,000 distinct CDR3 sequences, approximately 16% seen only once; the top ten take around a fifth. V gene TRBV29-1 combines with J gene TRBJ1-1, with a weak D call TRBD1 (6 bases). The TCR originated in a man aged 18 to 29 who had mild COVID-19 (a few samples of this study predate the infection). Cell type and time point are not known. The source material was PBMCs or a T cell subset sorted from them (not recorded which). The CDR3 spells CSVTPQGRIPEAFF. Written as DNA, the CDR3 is TGCAGCGTCACACCACAGGGTAGGATCCCTGAAGCTTTCTTT. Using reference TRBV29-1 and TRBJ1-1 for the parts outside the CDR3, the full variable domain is SAVISQKPSRDICQRGTSLTIQCQVDSQVTMMFWYRQQPGQSLTLIATANQGSEATYESGFVIDKFPISRPNLTFSTLTVSNMSPEDSSIYLCSVTPQGRIPEAFFGQGTRLTVV.